The 19 T cell receptor beta chains presented below share a single source sample, sequenced in a study of blood T cell repertoires in COVID-19. Repertoires were generated with immunoSEQ multiplex PCR, while TCRdb's copy carries only in-frame clones and drops some. The sample lists roughly 260,000 clones, around nine tenths seen once, with about 11% in the top ten. The sequenced sample was peripheral blood. Receptors were obtained from a woman in her twenties or thirties with COVID-19, enrolled during active disease.

CDR3 residues: CASSYSILQPQHF. DNA of the CDR3: TGTGCCAGCAGTTACTCGATACTTCAGCCCCAGCATTTT. The chain has TRBV6-6 and TRBJ1-5; D gene uncertain. Trimming cost V 0 bases and J 6 bases, with 6 bases left between them. The germline V gene encodes CDR1 MNHNY and CDR2 SVGAGI (reference sequence). The CDR3 has 13 amino acids.

The chain is built from TRBV5-1 and TRBJ2-3; 7 positions agree with TRBD2. CDR1 and CDR2 (germline): SGHRS, YFSETQ. After removal of 0 bases from V and 1 base from J, the junction contained 2 bases not matched to a gene. This CDR3 has 15 amino acids. For the CDR3, the DNA is TGCGCCAGCAGCTTGGTCGCGGGAGGCACAGATACGCAGTATTTT. Translation: CASSLVAGGTDTQYF.

The chain recombines TRBV19 with TRBJ1-6; 12 bases match TRBD1. Germline CDR1 and CDR2: LNHDA and SQIVND (reference sequence). The J segment lost 7 bases and the V segment lost 5 bases, leaving 12 bases of the junction unmatched. The CDR3 spans 18 residues. The chain's CDR3 is CASSLTRDRGLTNSPLHF. CDR3 nucleotides: TGTGCCAGTAGTCTAACGAGGGACAGGGGGCTCACAAATTCACCCCTCCACTTT.

This sequence joins TRBV27 and TRBJ1-4; 8 bases agree with TRBD1. The V gene's germline CDR1 is MNHEY and CDR2 SMNVEV (reference sequence). The trim removed 5 bases at V and 10 bases at J, leaving 3 bases unmatched. The CDR3 extends over 12 amino acids. The CDR3 bases are TGTGCCAGCAGTCAGGGGGCTGGAAAACTGTTTTTT. This encodes CASSQGAGKLFF. The full variable domain, rest sourced from reference TRBV27 and TRBJ1-4, is EAQVTQNPRYLITVTGKKLTVTCSQNMNHEYMSWYRQDPGLGLRQIYYSMNVEVTDKGDVPEGYKVSRKEKRNFPLILESPSPNQTSLYFCASSQGAGKLFFGSGTQLSVL.

V gene TRBV9 combines with J gene TRBJ2-7, with 9 bases aligning to TRBD2. This CDR3 has 14 residues. The V and J ends lost 0 bases and 7 bases, in that order; junction bases with no gene match: 5. CDR1 and CDR2 from the germline V gene are SGDLS and YYNGEE. Here the CDR3 reads CASSVAAGGWEQYF. The CDR3, as DNA: TGTGCCAGCAGCGTAGCCGCGGGAGGGTGGGAGCAGTACTTC.

The chain recombines TRBV28 with TRBJ2-3; TRBD2 matches at 12 bases. CDR1 is MDHEN and CDR2 is SYDVKM in the germline V gene. The J segment lost 5 bases and the V segment lost 6 bases, leaving 9 bases of the junction unmatched. The CDR3 length is 16 residues. The CDR3 sequence: CASSKLAGGPIDTQYF. The CDR3 nucleotides read TGTGCCAGCAGCAAGCTAGCGGGAGGGCCGATAGATACGCAGTATTTT.

J is TRBJ2-7 and V is TRBV24-1; 10 bases agree with TRBD2. V trimming: 2 bases; J trimming: 3 bases; junction bases outside the gene matches: 18. The CDR3 length is 20 residues. Germline-derived CDR1 and CDR2 are KGHDR and SFDVKD. The CDR3: CATSDSPLIALAGVSYEQYF. The CDR3 region has the DNA TGTGCCACCAGTGATTCCCCTTTAATTGCCCTAGCGGGAGTAAGCTACGAGCAGTACTTC.

The V and J genes are TRBV7-2 and TRBJ1-5; the D is unclear. V lost 3 bases and J lost 5, with 8 bases in between. This CDR3 is 13 amino acids long. Germline V gene lookup returns CDR1 SGHTA and CDR2 FQGNSA. CDR3 coding DNA: TGTGCCAGCAGCTTTGGCACATATCAGCCCCAGCATTTT. It translates to CASSFGTYQPQHF.

The chain has TRBV29-1 and TRBJ2-3; weak D call: TRBD2 (7 bases). Germline-derived CDR1 and CDR2 are SQVTM and ANQGSEA. CDR3 length equals 14 residues. V lost 2 bases to trimming and J lost 1 base, with 10 bases between them. The DNA for the CDR3 is TGCAGCGTTGAAAGGGGGGGTGGCACAGATACGCAGTATTTT. Its protein product is CSVERGGGTDTQYF.

The chain combines TRBV24-1 with TRBJ2-5; 14 bases are a match to TRBD2. V was pared by 4 bases and J by 2 bases, with 5 bases of the junction left unmatched. CDR3 length: 17 residues. In germline, CDR1 is KGHDR, CDR2 SFDVKD. CDR3: CATSDGTSGRWQETQYF. In nucleotides, the CDR3 is TGTGCCACCAGTGACGGGACTAGCGGGAGATGGCAAGAGACCCAGTACTTC.

The chain carries TRBV9 and TRBJ2-3; D may be TRBD2 (6 bases). The CDR3 is 15 amino acids. V lost 4 bases, J lost 2 bases, and 14 bases lay in between. In germline, CDR1 is SGDLS, CDR2 YYNGEE. The CDR3 loop reads CASSFGSSNTDTQYF. The CDR3 DNA sequence: TGTGCCAGCAGCTTCGGGAGTTCGAACACAGATACGCAGTATTTT.

In its sample, this clone was seen many times. This chain links TRBV9 with TRBJ2-5; 8 bases align to TRBD2. Germline loops: CDR1 SGDLS, CDR2 YYNGEE. This CDR3 is 17 amino acids long. The V segment lost 3 bases and the J segment 1 base; nucleotides outside the gene matches: 11. CDR3 DNA sequence: TGTGCCAGCAGCGCCCGCTGGAGCGGGAGTCCCCAAGAGACCCAGTACTTC. This gives the protein CASSARWSGSPQETQYF.

This chain uses TRBV6-5 with TRBJ1-1; 8 bases align to TRBD1. The CDR3 totals 15 residues. From germline, CDR1 is MNHEY and CDR2 SVGAGI. With V trimmed by 5 bases and J by 1 base, 6 bases remained unmatched. DNA for the CDR3: TGTGCCAGCAGTATAACAGGGGGAGAGAACACTGAAGCTTTCTTT. The encoded protein is CASSITGGENTEAFF.

J is TRBJ2-3 and V is TRBV28; 11 nucleotides agree with TRBD2. V was clipped by 8 bases and J by 2 bases; unmatched bases: 6. Germline lookup yields CDR1 MDHEN and CDR2 SYDVKM. CDR3 length: 15 residues. CDR3 DNA: TGTGCCAGCGCGGGACTAGCGGAAAACACAGATACGCAGTATTTT. Its translation is CASAGLAENTDTQYF.

Turning to this clone: A read error may produce the germline difference seen at one junction end. J is TRBJ1-4 and V is TRBV5-4, with D uncertain. This CDR3 is built from 12 residues. Germline CDR1 SGHNT, CDR2 YYREEE (reference sequence). The CDR3 protein is CAEGSRGEKLFF. In DNA form, the CDR3 reads TGCGCGGAAGGCTCGCGGGGTGAAAAACTGTTTTTT.

For the CDR3, the DNA is TGTGCCAGCAGGGCTAGCGGGCATTACGAGCAGTACTTC. The encoded protein is CASRASGHYEQYF. The chain carries TRBV28 and TRBJ2-7; 8 bases are shared with TRBD2. The CDR3 runs 13 residues. V was pared by 6 bases and J by 4 bases, with 5 bases of the junction left unmatched. Germline loops: CDR1 MDHEN, CDR2 SYDVKM.

This clone was detected only a few times. The rearrangement links TRBV15 to TRBJ1-2; D not resolved. Germline CDR1 reads LNHNV; CDR2 reads YYDKDF (reference sequence). V lost 0 bases and J lost 6, with 11 bases in between. The CDR3 runs 14 residues. CDR3 in amino acids: CATSRDLSVDGYTF. DNA of the CDR3: TGTGCCACCAGCAGAGATCTTAGCGTTGATGGCTACACCTTC.

In regard to this clone: The identical CDR3 is also encoded by other nucleotide sequences in the sample. The chain is built from TRBV30 and TRBJ1-5; D is undetermined. The V end lost 1 base, the J end lost 1 base, and 8 bases lay between the germline ends. This CDR3 is built from 14 residues. Germline lookup yields CDR1 GTSNPN and CDR2 SVGIG (reference sequence). The CDR3 region is CAWSAAGSNQPQHF. DNA for the CDR3: TGTGCCTGGAGTGCGGCGGGGAGCAATCAGCCCCAGCATTTT.

The genes are TRBV18 and TRBJ2-7; 8 nucleotides match TRBD1. The J segment lost 0 bases and the V segment lost 3 bases, leaving 7 bases of the junction unmatched. The CDR3 has 16 amino acids. Germline V gene sequence: CDR1 KGHSH, CDR2 LQKENI. The CDR3 spells CASSPTDRGSSYEQYF. The CDR3 bases are TGTGCCAGCTCACCCACAGACAGGGGAAGCTCCTACGAGCAGTACTTC.